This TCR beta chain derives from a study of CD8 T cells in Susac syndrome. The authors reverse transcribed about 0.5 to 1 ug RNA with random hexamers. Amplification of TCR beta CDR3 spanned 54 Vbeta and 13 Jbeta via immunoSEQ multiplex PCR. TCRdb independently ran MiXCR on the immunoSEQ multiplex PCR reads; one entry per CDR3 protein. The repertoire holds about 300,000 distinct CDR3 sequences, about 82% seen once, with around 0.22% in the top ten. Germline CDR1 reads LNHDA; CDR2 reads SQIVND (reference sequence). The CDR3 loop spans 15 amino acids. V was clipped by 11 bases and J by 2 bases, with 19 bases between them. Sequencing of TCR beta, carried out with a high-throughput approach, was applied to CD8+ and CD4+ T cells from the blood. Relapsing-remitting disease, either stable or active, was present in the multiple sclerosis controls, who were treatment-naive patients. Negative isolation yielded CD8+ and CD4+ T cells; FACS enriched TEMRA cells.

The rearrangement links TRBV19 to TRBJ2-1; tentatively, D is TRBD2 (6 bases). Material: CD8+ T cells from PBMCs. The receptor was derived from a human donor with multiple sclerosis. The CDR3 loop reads CAVSSVSGPYNEQFF. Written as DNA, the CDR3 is TGTGCCGTCTCTAGCGTTTCCGGGCCCTACAATGAGCAGTTCTTC.